This T cell receptor (beta chain) originates from a study of T cells in Graves' hyperthyroidism and ophthalmopathy. V was pared by 5 bases and J by 7 bases, with 12 bases of the junction left unmatched. The germline V gene encodes CDR1 DFQATT and CDR2 SNEGSKA (reference sequence). The CDR3 length is 15 residues. Amplified regions were TCR beta CDR3 sequences from RNA transcripts. A set of HTBI primers served as the primers for a first-round RT-PCR of the TCR CDR3. TCRdb redid the calling of the multiplex PCR reads with MiXCR, one entry per CDR3 protein. The sample has over 300,000 distinct CDR3 sequences, about 15% seen once; the top ten hold 11%. This clonotype was counted many times.

This receptor was obtained from a woman aged 60-75 years with Graves' hyperthyroidism. The chain recombines TRBV20-1 with TRBJ2-1; 9 nucleotides align to TRBD2. What was sequenced was blood. The CDR3 DNA is TGCAGTGCTCCCCATCGGGCGGGGGGGTGGAATGAGCAGTTCTTC. Translated: CSAPHRAGGWNEQFF.